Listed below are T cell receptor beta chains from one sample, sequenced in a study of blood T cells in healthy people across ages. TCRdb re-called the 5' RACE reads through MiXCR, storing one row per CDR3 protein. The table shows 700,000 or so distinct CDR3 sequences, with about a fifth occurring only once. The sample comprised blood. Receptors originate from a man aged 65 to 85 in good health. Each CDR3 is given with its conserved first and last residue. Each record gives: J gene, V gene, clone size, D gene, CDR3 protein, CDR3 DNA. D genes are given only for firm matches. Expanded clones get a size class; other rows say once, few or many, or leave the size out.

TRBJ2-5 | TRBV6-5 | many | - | CASRLGLNQETQYF | TGTGCCAGCAGACTTGGACTAAATCAAGAGACCCAGTACTTC
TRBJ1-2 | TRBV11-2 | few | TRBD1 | CASSNRDRPGGYTF | TGTGCCAGCAGCAATAGGGACAGGCCGGGCGGCTACACCTTC
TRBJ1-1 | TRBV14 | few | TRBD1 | CASSQLHFGDRANTEAFF | TGTGCCAGCAGCCAACTCCACTTCGGGGACAGGGCGAACACTGAAGCTTTCTTT
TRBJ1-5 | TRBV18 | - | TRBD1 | CASSPVAGGPQHF | TGTGCCAGCTCACCAGTGGCAGGGGGGCCCCAGCATTTT
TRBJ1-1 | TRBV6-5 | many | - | CASSPLTGVGYTEAFF | TGTGCCAGCAGTCCTTTAACGGGGGTTGGGTACACTGAAGCTTTCTTT
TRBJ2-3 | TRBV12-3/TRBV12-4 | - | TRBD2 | CASSLAGSGVRRDAQYF | TGTGCCAGCAGTTTAGCTGGAAGCGGGGTGAGAAGAGATGCGCAGTATTTT
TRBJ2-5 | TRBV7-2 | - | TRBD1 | CASSSRLQLRGETQYF | TGTGCCAGCAGCTCACGACTCCAACTCAGGGGGGAGACCCAGTACTTC
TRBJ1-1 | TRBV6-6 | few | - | CASSRMKRGTDTEAFF | TGTGCCAGCAGCCGAATGAAAAGGGGGACTGACACTGAAGCTTTCTTT
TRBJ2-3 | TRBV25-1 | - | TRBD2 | CASSEYVAGGSDTQYF | TGTGCCAGCAGTGAATACGTAGCGGGAGGTTCAGATACGCAGTATTTT
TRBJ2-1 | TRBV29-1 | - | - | CSVERDFHNEQFF | TGCAGCGTTGAGCGGGACTTTCACAATGAGCAGTTCTTC
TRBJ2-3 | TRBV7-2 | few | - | CPSSLVAVAPDTQYF | TGTCCCAGCAGCTTAGTGGCGGTAGCCCCAGATACGCAGTATTTT
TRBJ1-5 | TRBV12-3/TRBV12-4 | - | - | CASSLSGFTQPQHF | TGTGCCAGCAGTCTGTCAGGGTTTACTCAGCCCCAGCATTTT
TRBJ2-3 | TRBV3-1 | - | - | CASRAISTSTDTQYF | TGTGCCAGCAGGGCCATTAGCACTAGCACAGATACGCAGTATTTT
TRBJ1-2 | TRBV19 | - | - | CASSMAGQGRNYGYTF | TGTGCCAGTAGTATGGCCGGGCAGGGAAGAAACTATGGCTACACCTTC
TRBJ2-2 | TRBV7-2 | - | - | CASSRTRTLTVELFF | TGTGCCAGCAGCCGTACTAGGACCCTCACCGTGGAGCTGTTTTTT
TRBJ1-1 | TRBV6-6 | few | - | CASSSDRGLSEAFF | TGTGCCAGCAGTTCGGACAGAGGTTTGTCTGAAGCTTTCTTT
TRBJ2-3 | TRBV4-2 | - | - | CASSQEPSSGTDTQYF | TGTGCCAGCAGCCAAGAGCCTAGCAGTGGCACAGATACGCAGTATTTT
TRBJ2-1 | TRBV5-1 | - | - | CASSWRDASSYNEQFF | TGCGCCAGCAGCTGGAGGGACGCCAGTTCCTACAATGAGCAGTTCTTC
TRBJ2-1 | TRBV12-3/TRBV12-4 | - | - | CASRANEQFF | TGTGCCAGCAGGGCAAATGAGCAGTTCTTC
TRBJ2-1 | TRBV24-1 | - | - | CATSDPGIDNEQFF | TGTGCCACCAGTGATCCGGGAATCGACAATGAGCAGTTCTTC
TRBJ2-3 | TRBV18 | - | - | CASSPLLTDTQYF | TGTGCCAGCTCACCACTCCTCACAGATACGCAGTATTTT
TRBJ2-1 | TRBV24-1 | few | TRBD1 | CATSKAGGRNEQFF | TGTGCCACCAGTAAGGCAGGGGGAAGAAATGAGCAGTTCTTC
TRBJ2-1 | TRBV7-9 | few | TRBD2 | CANGGGRTNEQFF | TGTGCCAACGGGGGCGGGAGGACAAATGAGCAGTTCTTC
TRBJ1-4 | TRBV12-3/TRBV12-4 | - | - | CASRPLGPANEKLFF | TGTGCCAGCAGACCCTTGGGGCCGGCTAATGAAAAACTGTTTTTT
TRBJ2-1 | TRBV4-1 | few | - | CASSQDPGTSYNEQFF | TGCGCCAGCAGCCAAGATCCCGGGACATCCTACAATGAGCAGTTCTTC
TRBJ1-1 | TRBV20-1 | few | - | CSVEIGRRKAFF | TGCAGTGTAGAAATAGGGCGGCGTAAAGCTTTCTTT
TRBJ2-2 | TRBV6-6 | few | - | CAGSGGGTGELFF | TGTGCCGGCAGTGGAGGGGGCACCGGGGAGCTGTTTTTT
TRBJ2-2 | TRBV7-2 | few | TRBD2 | CASSLRLAGAGELFF | TGTGCCAGCAGCTTACGACTAGCGGGAGCCGGGGAGCTGTTTTTT